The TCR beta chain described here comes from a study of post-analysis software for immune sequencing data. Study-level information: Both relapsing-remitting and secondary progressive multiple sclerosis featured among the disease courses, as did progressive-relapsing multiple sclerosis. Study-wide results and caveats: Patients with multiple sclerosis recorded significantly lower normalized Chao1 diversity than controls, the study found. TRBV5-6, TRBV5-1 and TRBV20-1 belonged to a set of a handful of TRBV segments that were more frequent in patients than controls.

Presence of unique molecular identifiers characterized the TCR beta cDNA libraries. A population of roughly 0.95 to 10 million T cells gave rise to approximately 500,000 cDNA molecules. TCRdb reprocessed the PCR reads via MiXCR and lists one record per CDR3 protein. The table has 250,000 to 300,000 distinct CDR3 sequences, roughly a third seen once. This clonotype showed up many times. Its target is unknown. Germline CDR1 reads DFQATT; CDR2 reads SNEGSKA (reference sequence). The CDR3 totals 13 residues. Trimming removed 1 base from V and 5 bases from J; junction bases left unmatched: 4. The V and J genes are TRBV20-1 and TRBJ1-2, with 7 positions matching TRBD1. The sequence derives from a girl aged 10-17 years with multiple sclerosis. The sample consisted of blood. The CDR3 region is CSARATGVYGYTF. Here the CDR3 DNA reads TGCAGTGCTAGAGCTACAGGGGTGTATGGCTACACCTTC.